What follows are 22 T cell receptor beta chains derived from one specimen sequenced in a study of early T cells in non-severe SARS-CoV-2 infection. A single record per CDR3 protein comes from TCRdb applying MiXCR to the 5' RACE reads. The sample carries tens of thousands of distinct CDR3 sequences, 12% recorded once. Sequencing was carried out using whole blood. The receptors here all came from an adult who was a healthcare worker with PCR-confirmed SARS-CoV-2 infection or an uninfected control (not recorded which).

Notes on this clonotype: A junction end diverges from the germline sequence, so it may reflect a read error. V and J are TRBV12-3 or TRBV12-4 and TRBJ2-1, with 10 bases identical to TRBD2. The CDR3 extends over 19 amino acids. The CDR3, as DNA: TGTGCCAGCAGTCCCTTCACCCCGACCGGGACTAGCGTCTACAGTGAGCAGTTCTTC. This translates into CASSPFTPTGTSVYSEQFF.

In its sample, this clonotype was seen many times. The chain is built from TRBV4-1 and TRBJ2-5; D gene unclear. Germline V gene lookup returns CDR1 MGHRA and CDR2 YSYEKL. The length of the CDR3 is 11 residues. Trimming stripped 0 bases from V and 10 bases from J, with 6 bases between. CDR3 coding DNA: TGCGCCAGCAGCCAAGAGGGGAACCAGTACTTC. Its protein is CASSQEGNQYF.

This clonotype was picked up many times. The rearrangement joins TRBV29-1 to TRBJ2-1; D uncertain. V shed 0 bases and J shed 2 bases, with 14 bases lying between them. Per the germline V gene, CDR1 is SQVTM and CDR2 is ANQGSEA. The CDR3 spans 16 residues. The CDR3 is CSVEEEHSFTYNEQFF. In nucleotides, the CDR3 is TGCAGCGTTGAAGAAGAGCACAGTTTTACCTACAATGAGCAGTTCTTC.

This clonotype came up a few times. The rearrangement joins TRBV7-9 to TRBJ2-7; D may be TRBD1 (7 bases). The CDR3 spans 14 residues. The V end lost 7 bases, the J end lost 9 bases, and 22 bases lay between the germline ends. Looked up from germline, CDR1 is SEHNR and CDR2 is FQNEAQ (reference sequence). The CDR3 DNA reads TGTGCCAGCACCTTCCAGGGGGGTAATAAGCGGCAGTACTTC. Its protein is CASTFQGGNKRQYF.

The rearrangement uses TRBV7-9 and TRBJ2-1; 14 bases are a match to TRBD2. The CDR3 consists of 14 residues. Looked up from germline, CDR1 is SEHNR and CDR2 is FQNEAQ (reference sequence). V gave up 5 bases and J gave up 8 bases; unmatched junction bases: 2. The CDR3 reads CASSGTSGSDEQFF. In DNA form, the CDR3 reads TGTGCCAGCAGCGGGACTAGCGGGAGCGATGAGCAGTTCTTC.

The chain links TRBV11-2 to TRBJ2-5; D remains ambiguous. The CDR3 loop spans 13 amino acids. Germline V gene data show CDR1 as SGHAT and CDR2 as FQNNGV. V lost 4 bases to trimming and J lost 5 bases, with 11 bases between them. CDR3 DNA: TGTGCCAGCAGCTCATCGGTTCCGGAGACCCAGTACTTC. Translated, it gives CASSSSVPETQYF.

Only a few counts were recorded for this clonotype. The chain joins TRBV28 to TRBJ2-1; 9 bases match TRBD2. The CDR3 runs 14 residues. Germline V gene data show CDR1 as MDHEN and CDR2 as SYDVKM. V was pared by 5 bases and J by 7 bases, with 6 bases of the junction left unmatched. CDR3 DNA sequence: TGTGCCAGCAGTGGGGCTAGCGGGATGAATGAGCAGTTCTTC. Translating gives CASSGASGMNEQFF.

The rearrangement links TRBV7-6 to TRBJ2-1; 7 bases fit TRBD2. After removal of 0 bases from V and 5 bases from J, the junction contained 4 bases not matched to a gene. Germline V lookup: CDR1 SGHVS, CDR2 FNYEAQ. The CDR3 totals 15 residues. The CDR3 region has the DNA TGTGCCAGCAGCTTAGCGGGAGGGCCCAACAATGAGCAGTTCTTC. Translated: CASSLAGGPNNEQFF.

This clonotype was seen repeatedly, ten times or more. The chain recombines TRBV5-1 with TRBJ2-1; tentative D call: TRBD2 (5 bases). Per germline, CDR1 SGHRS and CDR2 YFSETQ. The CDR3 has 15 amino acids. V was trimmed by 7 bases and J by 0 bases, leaving 14 bases between them. The CDR3 region has the DNA TGCGCCAGCTACATGAGCGGCAGCTCCTACAATGAGCAGTTCTTC. This encodes CASYMSGSSYNEQFF. Complete variable domain (other parts from reference TRBV5-1 and TRBJ2-1): KAGVTQTPRYLIKTRGQQVTLSCSPISGHRSVSWYQQTPGQGLQFLFEYFSETQRNKGNFPGRFSGRQFSNSRSEMNVSTLELGDSALYLCASYMSGSSYNEQFFGPGTRLTVL.

This clonotype was observed many times. The chain carries TRBV28 and TRBJ2-7, with D tentatively TRBD1 or TRBD2 (5 bases each). This CDR3 comprises 14 residues. V was shortened by 3 bases and J by 0 bases, with 9 bases between the two germline ends. Germline loops: CDR1 MDHEN, CDR2 SYDVKM. The CDR3 reads CASSLTADSYEQYF. Here the CDR3 DNA reads TGTGCCAGCAGTTTGACAGCGGACTCCTACGAGCAGTACTTC.

This clonotype was detected many times. The rearrangement joins TRBV7-9 to TRBJ1-2; D ambiguous. CDR1 is SEHNR, CDR2 FQNEAQ, per germline (reference sequence). The CDR3 consists of 16 residues. V gave up 1 base and J gave up 3 bases, with 15 bases separating them. CDR3 loop: CASSLGQVPTDYGYTF. Written as DNA, the CDR3 is TGTGCCAGCAGCTTAGGGCAGGTCCCCACTGACTATGGCTACACCTTC.

The sample holds many counts of this clonotype. The chain recombines TRBV20-1 with TRBJ1-1; the D gene is possibly TRBD1 (5 bases). Germline CDR1 is DFQATT and CDR2 is SNEGSKA (reference sequence). The CDR3 length is 11 residues. CDR3 nucleotides: TGCAGGGCAGGGAAGAACACTGAAGCTTTCTTT. This translates into CRAGKNTEAFF.

The chain joins TRBV2 to TRBJ2-2, with D possibly being TRBD1 (6 bases). The CDR3 totals 15 residues. V was trimmed by 2 bases and J by 5 bases, leaving 12 bases between them. CDR1 and CDR2 (germline): SNHLY, FYNNEI. CDR3 coding DNA: TGTGCCAGCAGTGAATCACAGGGCGGGACCGGGGAGCTGTTTTTT. It is translated as CASSESQGGTGELFF. Drawing the rest from reference TRBV2 and TRBJ2-2, the complete variable domain is EPEVTQTPSHQVTQMGQEVILRCVPISNHLYFYWYRQILGQKVEFLVSFYNNEISEKSEIFDDQFSVERPDGSNFTLKIRSTKLEDSAMYFCASSESQGGTGELFFGEGSRLTVL.

This clonotype was picked up many times. The chain uses TRBV20-1 and TRBJ2-1; D possibly corresponds to TRBD2 (6 bases). The germline CDR1 and CDR2 sequences are DFQATT and SNEGSKA (reference sequence). There are 16 residues in the CDR3. Trimming took off 0 bases at V and 0 bases at J, with 12 bases between the two ends. CDR3 sequence reads: CSARDLAPSSYNEQFF. The CDR3 DNA reads TGCAGTGCTAGAGATCTAGCGCCCAGCTCCTACAATGAGCAGTTCTTC.

The rearrangement links TRBV7-9 to TRBJ2-1; 10 bases match TRBD2. In germline, CDR1 is SEHNR, CDR2 FQNEAQ (reference sequence). The CDR3 covers 18 residues. J was trimmed by 0 bases and V by 2 bases; bases with no gene match: 7. The CDR3 DNA is TGTGCCAGCAGCTTACCAGGACTAGCGGTGAGCTCCTACAATGAGCAGTTCTTC. Protein product: CASSLPGLAVSSYNEQFF.

In its sample, this clonotype was seen a few times. The rearrangement uses TRBV11-2 and TRBJ2-6; D uncertain. Germline V gene data show CDR1 as SGHAT and CDR2 as FQNNGV. The CDR3 has 13 residues. Trimming shortened V by 10 bases and J by 2 bases, and 9 bases separated the two germline ends. The CDR3 sequence: CATRFTGANVLTF. The CDR3 coding sequence is TGTGCCACCAGATTCACTGGGGCCAACGTCCTGACTTTC.

This clonotype was observed at least ten times. The CDR3 is CASSAEGPWNTEAFF. CDR3 nucleotides: TGTGCCAGCAGCGCGGAGGGCCCTTGGAACACTGAAGCTTTCTTT. The J gene is TRBJ1-1, the V gene TRBV7-9, with D unclear. Deletions cut 5 bases from V and 1 base from J, with 14 bases between. Germline lookup yields CDR1 SEHNR and CDR2 FQNEAQ (reference sequence). The length of the CDR3 is 15 residues.

Many counts were recorded for this clonotype. The chain recombines TRBV5-4 with TRBJ2-3; 8 bases are shared with TRBD1. The V gene's germline CDR1 is SGHNT and CDR2 YYREEE (reference sequence). Trimming removed 4 bases from V and 0 bases from J; junction bases left unmatched: 4. This CDR3 has 15 residues. In nucleotides, the CDR3 is TGTGCCAGCAGCGAGGGACAGGCGAGCACAGATACGCAGTATTTT. Amino acids: CASSEGQASTDTQYF.

This clonotype occurred many times. The V gene is TRBV7-6, the J gene TRBJ1-1, with 7 bases aligning to TRBD1. Germline assignment: CDR1 SGHVS and CDR2 FNYEAQ. The CDR3 has 15 residues. With 0 bases clipped from V and 6 bases from J, the junction kept 7 bases outside the gene matches. The CDR3: CASSLAHDRVPEAFF. CDR3 bases: TGTGCCAGCAGCTTAGCGCACGACAGGGTGCCTGAAGCTTTCTTT.

A single count supports this clonotype. A much larger clone differs by one base, so this may be a read error. The chain links TRBV28 to TRBJ2-1, with TRBD2 matching 12 bases. Trimming removed 4 bases from V and 2 bases from J; junction bases left unmatched: 0. Looked up from germline, CDR1 is MDHEN and CDR2 is SYDVKM. This CDR3 has 15 amino acids. CDR3: CASSSSGRAYNEQFF. DNA of the CDR3: TGTGCCAGCAGTTCTAGCGGGAGGGCCTACAATGAGCAGTTCTTC.

The table lists this clonotype with a few counts. The chain combines TRBV27 with TRBJ2-5; 7 nucleotides agree with TRBD1. The CDR3 totals 14 residues. V gave up 4 bases and J gave up 3 bases; unmatched junction bases: 5. The germline V gene has CDR1 MNHEY and CDR2 SMNVEV (reference sequence). The CDR3 bases are TGTGCCAGCAGTTACTCCGGGACAGAAGAGACCCAGTACTTC. Encoded protein: CASSYSGTEETQYF.

This clonotype occurred a few times. V and J are TRBV7-3 and TRBJ2-1, with unresolved D. CDR1 and CDR2 (germline): SGHTA, FQGTGA. Trimming left V 5 bases short and J 6 bases short, with 14 bases between. This CDR3 is 14 amino acids long. The DNA for the CDR3 is TGTGCCAGCAGCCCTCGTTGGGGTTCCAATGAGCAGTTCTTC. Residues: CASSPRWGSNEQFF.